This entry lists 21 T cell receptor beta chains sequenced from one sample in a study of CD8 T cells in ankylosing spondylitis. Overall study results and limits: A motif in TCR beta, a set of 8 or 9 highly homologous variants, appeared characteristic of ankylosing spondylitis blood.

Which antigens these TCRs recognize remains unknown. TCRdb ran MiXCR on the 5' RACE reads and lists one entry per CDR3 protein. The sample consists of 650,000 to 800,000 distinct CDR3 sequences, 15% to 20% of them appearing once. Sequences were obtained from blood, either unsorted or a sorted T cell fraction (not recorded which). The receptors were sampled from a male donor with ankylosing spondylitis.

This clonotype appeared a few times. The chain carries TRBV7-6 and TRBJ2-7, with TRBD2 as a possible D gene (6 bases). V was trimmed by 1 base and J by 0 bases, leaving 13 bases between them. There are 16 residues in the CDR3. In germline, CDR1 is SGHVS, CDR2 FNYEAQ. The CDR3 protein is CASSLGGGRFSYEQYF. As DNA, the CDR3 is TGTGCCAGCAGCTTAGGTGGAGGGCGATTCTCCTACGAGCAGTACTTC.

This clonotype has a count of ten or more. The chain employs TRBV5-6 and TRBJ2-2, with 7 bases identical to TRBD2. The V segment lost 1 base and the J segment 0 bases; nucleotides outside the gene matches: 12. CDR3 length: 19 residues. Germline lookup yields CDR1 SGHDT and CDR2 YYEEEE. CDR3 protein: CASSLPPWVAGANTGELFF. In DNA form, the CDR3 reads TGTGCCAGCAGCTTGCCCCCTTGGGTAGCGGGCGCGAACACCGGGGAGCTGTTTTTT.

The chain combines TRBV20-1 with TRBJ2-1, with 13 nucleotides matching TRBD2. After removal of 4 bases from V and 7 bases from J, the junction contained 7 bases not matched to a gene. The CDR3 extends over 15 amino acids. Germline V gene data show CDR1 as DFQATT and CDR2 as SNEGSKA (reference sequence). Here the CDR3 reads CSATPLAGGRNEQFF. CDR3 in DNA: TGCAGTGCTACCCCACTAGCGGGGGGGCGGAATGAGCAGTTCTTC.

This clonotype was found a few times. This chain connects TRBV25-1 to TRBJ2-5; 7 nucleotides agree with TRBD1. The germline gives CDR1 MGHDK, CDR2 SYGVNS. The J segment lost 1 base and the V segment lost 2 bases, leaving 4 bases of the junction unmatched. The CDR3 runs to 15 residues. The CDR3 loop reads CASSEGTATQETQYF. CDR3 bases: TGTGCCAGCAGTGAAGGGACAGCAACCCAAGAGACCCAGTACTTC.

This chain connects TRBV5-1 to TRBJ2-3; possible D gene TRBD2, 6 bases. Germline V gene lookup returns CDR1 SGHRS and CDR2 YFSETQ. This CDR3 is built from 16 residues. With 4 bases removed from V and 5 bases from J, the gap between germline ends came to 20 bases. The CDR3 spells CASSRRAGREVDTQYF. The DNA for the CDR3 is TGCGCCAGCAGCCGGAGAGCGGGTAGGGAAGTAGATACGCAGTATTTT.

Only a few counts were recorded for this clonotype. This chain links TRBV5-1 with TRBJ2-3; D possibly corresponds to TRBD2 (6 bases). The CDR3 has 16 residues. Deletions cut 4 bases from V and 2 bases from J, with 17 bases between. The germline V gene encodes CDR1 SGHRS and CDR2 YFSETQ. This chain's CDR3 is CASSHLGEEITDTQYF. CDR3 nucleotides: TGCGCCAGCAGCCACCTCGGGGAGGAGATCACAGATACGCAGTATTTT.

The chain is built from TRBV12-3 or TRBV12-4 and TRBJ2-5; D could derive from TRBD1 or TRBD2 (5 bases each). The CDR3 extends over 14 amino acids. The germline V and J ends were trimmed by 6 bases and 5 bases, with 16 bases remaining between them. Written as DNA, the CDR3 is TGTGCCAGCAGCCCCCCGGGACGAGAGGAGACCCAGTACTTC. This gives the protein CASSPPGREETQYF.

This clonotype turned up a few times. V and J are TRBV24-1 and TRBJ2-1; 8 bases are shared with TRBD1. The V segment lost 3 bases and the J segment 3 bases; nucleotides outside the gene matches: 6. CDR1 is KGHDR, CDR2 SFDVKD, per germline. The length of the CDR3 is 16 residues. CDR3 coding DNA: TGTGCCACCAGTGATCCGGGACAGGCAAACTACAATGAGCAGTTCTTC. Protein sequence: CATSDPGQANYNEQFF.

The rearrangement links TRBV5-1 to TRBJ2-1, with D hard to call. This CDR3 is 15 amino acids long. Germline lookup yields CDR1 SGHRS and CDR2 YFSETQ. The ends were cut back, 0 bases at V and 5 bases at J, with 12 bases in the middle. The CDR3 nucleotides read TGCGCCAGCAGCTTGGAACTACTCAGCAACAATGAGCAGTTCTTC. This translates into CASSLELLSNNEQFF.

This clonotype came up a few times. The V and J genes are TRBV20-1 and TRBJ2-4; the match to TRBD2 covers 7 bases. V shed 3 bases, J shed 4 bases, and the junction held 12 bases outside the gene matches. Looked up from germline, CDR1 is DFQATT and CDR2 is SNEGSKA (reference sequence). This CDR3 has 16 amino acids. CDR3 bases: TGCAGTGCTAGTGAGAGCGGGGAGCGCTCGAAAAACATTCAGTACTTC. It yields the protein CSASESGERSKNIQYF.

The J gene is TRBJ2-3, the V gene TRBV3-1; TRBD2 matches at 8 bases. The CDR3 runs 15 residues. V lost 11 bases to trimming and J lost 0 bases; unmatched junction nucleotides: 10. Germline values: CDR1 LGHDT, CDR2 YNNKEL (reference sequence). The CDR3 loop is CACTGGLASTDTQYF. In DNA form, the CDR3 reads TGTGCCTGCACCGGCGGACTAGCCAGCACAGATACGCAGTATTTT.

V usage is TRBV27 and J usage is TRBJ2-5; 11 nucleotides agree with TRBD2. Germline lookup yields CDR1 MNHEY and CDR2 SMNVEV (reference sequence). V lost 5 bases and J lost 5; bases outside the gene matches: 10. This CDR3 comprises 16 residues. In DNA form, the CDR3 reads TGTGCCAGCAGTCCAGGACTAGCGGGTCGGGGGGAGACCCAGTACTTC. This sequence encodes CASSPGLAGRGETQYF.

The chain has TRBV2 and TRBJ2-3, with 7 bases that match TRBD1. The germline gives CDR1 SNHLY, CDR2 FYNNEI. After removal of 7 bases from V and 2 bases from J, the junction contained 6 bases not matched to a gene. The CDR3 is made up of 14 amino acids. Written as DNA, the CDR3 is TGTGCCAGCACTAGGGGGCAGACCACAGATACGCAGTATTTT. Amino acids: CASTRGQTTDTQYF.

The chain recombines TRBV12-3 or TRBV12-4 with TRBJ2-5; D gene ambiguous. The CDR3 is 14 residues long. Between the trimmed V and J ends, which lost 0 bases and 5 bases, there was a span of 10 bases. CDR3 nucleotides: TGTGCCAGCAGTTTAGCAGCTAGGGTTGAGACCCAGTACTTC. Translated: CASSLAARVETQYF.

CDR3 sequence reads: CSARDQEGAGKLFF. For the CDR3, the DNA is TGCAGTGCTAGAGATCAGGAGGGGGCGGGAAAACTGTTTTTT. The V and J genes are TRBV20-1 and TRBJ1-4, with 7 nucleotides matching TRBD1. After removal of 0 bases from V and 10 bases from J, the junction contained 8 bases not matched to a gene. This CDR3 has 14 residues. The germline gives CDR1 DFQATT, CDR2 SNEGSKA (reference sequence).

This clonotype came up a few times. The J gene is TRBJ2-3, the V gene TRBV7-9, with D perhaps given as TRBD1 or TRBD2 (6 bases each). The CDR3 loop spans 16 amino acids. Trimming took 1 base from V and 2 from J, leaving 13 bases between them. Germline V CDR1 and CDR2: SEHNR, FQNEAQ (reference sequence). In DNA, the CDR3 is TGTGCCAGCAGCTTAGTAGGGGGGCCGGACACAGATACGCAGTATTTT. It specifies CASSLVGGPDTDTQYF. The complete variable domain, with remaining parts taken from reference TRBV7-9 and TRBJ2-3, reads DTGVSQNPRHKITKRGQNVTFRCDPISEHNRLYWYRQTLGQGPEFLTYFQNEAQLEKSRLLSDRFSAERPKGSFSTLEIQRTEQGDSAMYLCASSLVGGPDTDTQYFGPGTRLTVL.

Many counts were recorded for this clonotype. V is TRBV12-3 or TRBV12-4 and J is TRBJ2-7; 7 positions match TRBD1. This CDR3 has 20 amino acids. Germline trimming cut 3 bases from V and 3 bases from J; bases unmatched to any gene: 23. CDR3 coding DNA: TGTGCCAGCAGTTTCAGTCATGGGCAGACTGGACAGGCTTTCTACTACGAGCAGTACTTC. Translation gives CASSFSHGQTGQAFYYEQYF.

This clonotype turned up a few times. The CDR3 sequence is CAWSVGQDPYNEQFF. CDR3 bases: TGTGCCTGGAGTGTAGGGCAGGACCCCTACAATGAGCAGTTCTTC. The chain is built from TRBV30 and TRBJ2-1; D remains ambiguous. The CDR3 is made up of 15 amino acids. Germline V lookup: CDR1 GTSNPN, CDR2 SVGIG (reference sequence). V lost 0 bases, J lost 2 bases, and 11 bases lay in between. Complete variable domain (other parts from reference TRBV30 and TRBJ2-1): SQTIHQWPATLVQPVGSPLSLECTVEGTSNPNLYWYRQAAGRGLQLLFYSVGIGQISSEVPQNLSASRPQDRQFILSSKKLLLSDSGFYLCAWSVGQDPYNEQFFGPGTRLTVL.

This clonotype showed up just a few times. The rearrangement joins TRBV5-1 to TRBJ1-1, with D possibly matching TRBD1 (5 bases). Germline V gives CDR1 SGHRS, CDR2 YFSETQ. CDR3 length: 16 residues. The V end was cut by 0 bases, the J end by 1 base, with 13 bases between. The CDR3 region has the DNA TGCGCCAGCAGCTTGGTACCCACGAGGGGGAACACTGAAGCTTTCTTT. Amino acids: CASSLVPTRGNTEAFF.

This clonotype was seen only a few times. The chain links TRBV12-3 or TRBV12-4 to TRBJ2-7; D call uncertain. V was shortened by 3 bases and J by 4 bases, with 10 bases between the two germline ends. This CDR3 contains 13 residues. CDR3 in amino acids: CASSFTGYYEQYF. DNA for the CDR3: TGTGCCAGCAGTTTTACCGGGTATTACGAGCAGTACTTC.

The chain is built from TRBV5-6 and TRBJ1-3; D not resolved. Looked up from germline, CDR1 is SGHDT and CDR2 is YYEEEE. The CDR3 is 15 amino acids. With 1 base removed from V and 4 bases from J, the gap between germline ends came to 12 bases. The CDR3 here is CASSLTRSRGNTIYF. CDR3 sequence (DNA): TGTGCCAGCAGCTTGACCAGATCGAGAGGAAACACCATATATTTT.